This T cell receptor beta chain was sequenced for a study of blood T cell repertoires in COVID-19 (dated by TCRdb to about 2020). Notes on the research overall: Collaborator samples came from the United States, Italy and Spain and covered acute and convalescent phases of COVID-19. The material from the prospective study consisted of cDNA or gDNA derived from T cells, B-cell-depleted T cells, or PBMCs. Subjects who had been exposed to COVID-19, were actively infected with it, or had recovered from it provided the deeply sampled blood TCRbeta repertoires that made up the dataset. The repertoires were made available in a free public database intended to serve as a resource for research on the immune response to SARS-CoV-2. The samples were drawn from two sources: the first 160 participants of the ongoing ImmuneRACE study, and some 1,300 subjects contributed by 6 global collaborators. Nearly every sample came with metadata listing a de-identified subject ID, COVID-19 status, age in years and sex. Where available, HLA class I and class II types were taken from metadata supplied by the sample provider and were not determined by assay-based typing. Results the study describes overall, beyond this receptor: The amount of clinical and demographic metadata varied by source and participant and was provided uncurated.

A word on this clone: What antigen it recognizes has not been identified. No base qualities exist here, and no much larger clone lies one base off it.

There are 15 amino acids in the CDR3, from cysteine to phenylalanine inclusive. Only CDR3 DNA is held: 45 bases, read in frame from base 1. In the germline V gene, CDR1 corresponds to SNHLY and CDR2 to FYNNEI. The V end gives up 4 bases and the J end 5 bases, leaving 4 bases in the junction not matched to a gene. Another Seattle source contributed samples from volunteer blood donors who had recovered from COVID-19. The collaborating institutions used their own protocols to collect whole blood in K2EDTA tubes. Collaborator samples were shipped for TCRbeta analysis as frozen whole blood, isolated PBMCs, or DNA extracted from either sample type. TCRbeta CDR3 regions were amplified from genomic DNA by means of the immunoSEQ Assay, a bias-controlled multiplex PCR. In the source study's methods: Nucleated cell counts per sample were estimated from amplification of reference gene primers within the assay. Sequence reads were collapsed and filtered to measure the absolute abundance of every unique TCRbeta CDR3 rearrangement. Productive Simpson clonality was computed per sample as the square root of Simpson's diversity index over productive rearrangements. TCRdb carries this immuneACCESS record with in-frame sequences only. Its versions omit some clonotypes, under half of them owing to an unresolved V gene in the studies checked, with the rest unexplained. V, J and clone size are those of that table, while D and trimming were read from the DNA. The sample contains about 250,000 clones, about 88% of them found a single time. Less than 5% of the sample comes from the top ten.

Sequenced: peripheral blood. This clonotype originated in a woman aged 40-49 years who had recovered from COVID-19. The sequence is built from TRBV2 and TRBJ2-1, with 11 junctional bases fitting TRBD2. The CDR3 loop reads CASSGTSGLDNEQFF. The nucleotide sequence reads as follows: TGTGCCAGCAGTGGGACTAGCGGGTTAGACAATGAGCAGTTCTTC.